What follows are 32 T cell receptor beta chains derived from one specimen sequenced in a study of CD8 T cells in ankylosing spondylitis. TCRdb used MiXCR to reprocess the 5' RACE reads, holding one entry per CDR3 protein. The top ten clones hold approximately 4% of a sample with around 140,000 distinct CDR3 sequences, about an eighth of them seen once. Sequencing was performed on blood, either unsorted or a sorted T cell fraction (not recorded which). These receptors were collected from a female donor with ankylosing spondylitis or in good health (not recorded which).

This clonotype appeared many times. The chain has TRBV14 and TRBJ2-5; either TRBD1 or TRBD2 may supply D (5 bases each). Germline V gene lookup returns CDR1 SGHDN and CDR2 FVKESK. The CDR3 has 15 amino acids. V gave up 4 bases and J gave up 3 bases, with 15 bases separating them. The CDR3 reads CASSRWDQIEETQYF. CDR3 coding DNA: TGTGCCAGCAGCCGTTGGGACCAGATCGAAGAGACCCAGTACTTC.

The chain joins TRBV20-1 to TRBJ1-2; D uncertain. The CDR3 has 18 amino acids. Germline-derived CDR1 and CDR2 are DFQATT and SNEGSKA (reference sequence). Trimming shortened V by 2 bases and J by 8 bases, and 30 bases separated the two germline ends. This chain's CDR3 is CSARPRARRKGMTGGYTF. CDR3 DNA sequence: TGCAGTGCTAGACCTCGTGCTCGACGCAAGGGAATGACTGGGGGCTACACCTTC.

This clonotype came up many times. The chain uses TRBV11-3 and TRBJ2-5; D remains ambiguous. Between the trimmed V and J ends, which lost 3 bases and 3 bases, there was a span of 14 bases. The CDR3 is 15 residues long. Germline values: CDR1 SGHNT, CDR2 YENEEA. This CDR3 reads CASSFNLISKETQYF. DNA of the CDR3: TGTGCCAGCAGCTTTAACTTGATCTCTAAAGAGACCCAGTACTTC. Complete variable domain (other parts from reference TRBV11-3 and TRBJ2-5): EAGVVQSPRYKIIEKKQPVAFWCNPISGHNTLYWYLQNLGQGPELLIRYENEEAVDDSQLPKDRFSAERLKGVDSTLKIQPAELGDSAVYLCASSFNLISKETQYFGPGTRLLVL.

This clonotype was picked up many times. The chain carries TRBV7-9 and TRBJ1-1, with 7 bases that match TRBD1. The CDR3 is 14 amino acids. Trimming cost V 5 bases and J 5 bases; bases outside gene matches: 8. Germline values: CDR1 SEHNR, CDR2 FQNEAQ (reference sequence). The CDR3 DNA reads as TGTGCCAGCAGCCAACAGGGGAAGGTGACTGAAGCTTTCTTT. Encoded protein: CASSQQGKVTEAFF.

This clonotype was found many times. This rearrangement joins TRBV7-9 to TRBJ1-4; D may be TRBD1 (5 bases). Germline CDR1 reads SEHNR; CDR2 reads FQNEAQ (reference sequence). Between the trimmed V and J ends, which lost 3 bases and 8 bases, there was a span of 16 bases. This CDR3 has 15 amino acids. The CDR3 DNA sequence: TGTGCCAGCAGCTTTGATCTGGAAGGGGCCGAAAAACTGTTTTTT. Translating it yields CASSFDLEGAEKLFF.

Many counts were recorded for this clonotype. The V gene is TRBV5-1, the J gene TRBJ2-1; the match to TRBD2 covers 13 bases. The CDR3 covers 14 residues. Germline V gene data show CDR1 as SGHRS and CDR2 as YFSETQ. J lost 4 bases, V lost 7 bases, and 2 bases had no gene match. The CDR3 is CASGTSGNYNEQFF. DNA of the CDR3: TGCGCCAGCGGGACTAGCGGGAATTACAATGAGCAGTTCTTC.

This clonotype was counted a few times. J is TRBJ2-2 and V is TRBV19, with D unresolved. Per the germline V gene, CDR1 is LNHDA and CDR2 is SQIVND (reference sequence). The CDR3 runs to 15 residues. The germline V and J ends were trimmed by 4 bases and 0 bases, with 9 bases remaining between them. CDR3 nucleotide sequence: TGTGCCAGTAGTACCGTTTTCGCGAACACCGGGGAGCTGTTTTTT. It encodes CASSTVFANTGELFF. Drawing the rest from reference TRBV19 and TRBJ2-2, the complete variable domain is DGGITQSPKYLFRKEGQNVTLSCEQNLNHDAMYWYRQDPGQGLRLIYYSQIVNDFQKGDIAEGYSVSREKKESFPLTVTSAQKNPTAFYLCASSTVFANTGELFFGEGSRLTVL.

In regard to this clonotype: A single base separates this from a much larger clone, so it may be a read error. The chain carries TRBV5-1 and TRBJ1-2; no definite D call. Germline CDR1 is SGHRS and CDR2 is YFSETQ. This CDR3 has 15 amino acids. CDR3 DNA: TGCGCCAGCAGCTTGGAACCAGCACCGAACTATGGCGACACCTTC. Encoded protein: CASSLEPAPNYGDTF.

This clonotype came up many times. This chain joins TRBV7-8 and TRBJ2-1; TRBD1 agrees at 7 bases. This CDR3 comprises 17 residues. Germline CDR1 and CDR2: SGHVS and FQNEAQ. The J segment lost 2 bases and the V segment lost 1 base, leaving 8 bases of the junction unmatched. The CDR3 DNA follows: TGTGCCAGCAGCTTAGGGCCTTACAGGGGACCCTACAATGAGCAGTTCTTC. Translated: CASSLGPYRGPYNEQFF.

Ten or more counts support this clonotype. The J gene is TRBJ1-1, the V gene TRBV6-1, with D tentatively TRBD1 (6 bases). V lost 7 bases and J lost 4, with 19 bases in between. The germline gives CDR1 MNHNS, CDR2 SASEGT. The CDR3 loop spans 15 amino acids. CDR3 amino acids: CASNPPGASSTEAFF. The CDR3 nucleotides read TGTGCCAGCAATCCTCCAGGGGCCTCGAGCACTGAAGCTTTCTTT.

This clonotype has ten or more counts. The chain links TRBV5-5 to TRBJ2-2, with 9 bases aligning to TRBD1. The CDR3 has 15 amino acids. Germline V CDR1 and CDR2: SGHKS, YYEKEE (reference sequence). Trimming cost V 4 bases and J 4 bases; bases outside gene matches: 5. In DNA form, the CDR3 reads TGTGCCAGCAGCGAGACAGGGGGTGGCACCGGGGAGCTGTTTTTT. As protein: CASSETGGGTGELFF.

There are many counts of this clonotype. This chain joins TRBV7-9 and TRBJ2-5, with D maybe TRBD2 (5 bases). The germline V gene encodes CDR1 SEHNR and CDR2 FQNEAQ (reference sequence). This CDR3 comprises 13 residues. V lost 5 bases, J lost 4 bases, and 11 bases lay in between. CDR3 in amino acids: CASSVSGIETQYF. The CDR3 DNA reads TGTGCCAGCAGCGTATCCGGGATAGAGACCCAGTACTTC.

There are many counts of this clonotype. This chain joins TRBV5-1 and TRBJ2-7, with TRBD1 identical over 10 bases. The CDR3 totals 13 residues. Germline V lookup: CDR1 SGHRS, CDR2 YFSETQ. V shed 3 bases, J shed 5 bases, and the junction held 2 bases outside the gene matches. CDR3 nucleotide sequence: TGCGCCAGCAGCTCCGGGACAGGGGACGAGCAGTACTTC. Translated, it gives CASSSGTGDEQYF.

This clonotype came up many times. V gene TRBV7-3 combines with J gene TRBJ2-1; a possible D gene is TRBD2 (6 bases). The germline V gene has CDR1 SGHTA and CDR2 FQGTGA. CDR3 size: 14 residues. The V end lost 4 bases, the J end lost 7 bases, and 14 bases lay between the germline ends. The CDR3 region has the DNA TGTGCCAGCAGCTCGGAACTAGCAAGGAATGAGCAGTTCTTC. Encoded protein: CASSSELARNEQFF. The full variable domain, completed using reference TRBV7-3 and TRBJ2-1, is GAGVSQTPSNKVTEKGKYVELRCDPISGHTALYWYRQSLGQGPEFLIYFQGTGAADDSGLPNDRFFAVRPEGSVSTLKIQRTERGDSAVYLCASSSELARNEQFFGPGTRLTVL.

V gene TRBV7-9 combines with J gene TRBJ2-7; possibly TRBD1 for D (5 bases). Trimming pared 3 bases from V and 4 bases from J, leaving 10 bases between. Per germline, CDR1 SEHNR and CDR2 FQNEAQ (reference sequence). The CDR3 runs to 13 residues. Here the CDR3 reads CASSFGREYEQYF. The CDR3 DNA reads TGTGCCAGCAGCTTCGGCAGGGAATACGAGCAGTACTTC. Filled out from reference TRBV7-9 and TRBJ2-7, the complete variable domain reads DTGVSQNPRHKITKRGQNVTFRCDPISEHNRLYWYRQTLGQGPEFLTYFQNEAQLEKSRLLSDRFSAERPKGSFSTLEIQRTEQGDSAMYLCASSFGREYEQYFGPGTRLTVT.

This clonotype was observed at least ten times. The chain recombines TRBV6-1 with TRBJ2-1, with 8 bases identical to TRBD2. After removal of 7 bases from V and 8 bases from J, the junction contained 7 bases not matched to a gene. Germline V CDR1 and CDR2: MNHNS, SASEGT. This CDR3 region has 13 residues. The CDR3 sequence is CASKSGGLDEQFF. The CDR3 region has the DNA TGTGCCAGCAAGTCGGGGGGGCTTGATGAGCAGTTCTTC.

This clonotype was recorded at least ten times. This CDR3 is CASSQDSANSPLHF. CDR3 sequence (DNA): TGTGCCAGCAGCCAAGATAGCGCCAATTCACCCCTCCACTTT. This chain uses TRBV3-1 with TRBJ1-6; no clear D. The length of the CDR3 is 14 residues. In germline, CDR1 is LGHDT, CDR2 YNNKEL (reference sequence). V lost 0 bases to trimming and J lost 7 bases, with 7 bases between them.

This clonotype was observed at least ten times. CDR3 in amino acids: CSALGNGVDTQYF. The CDR3 nucleotides are TGCAGTGCCCTCGGTAACGGTGTAGATACGCAGTATTTT. The J gene is TRBJ2-3, the V gene TRBV20-1; no clear D. The germline CDR1 and CDR2 sequences are DFQATT and SNEGSKA (reference sequence). V dropped 6 bases and J dropped 5 bases, with 15 bases sitting between them. This CDR3 contains 13 residues.

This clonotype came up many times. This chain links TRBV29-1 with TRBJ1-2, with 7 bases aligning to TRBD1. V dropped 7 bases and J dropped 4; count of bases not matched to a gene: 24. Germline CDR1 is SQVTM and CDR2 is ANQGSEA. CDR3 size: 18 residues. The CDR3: CSAWAEGVSMGQLYGYTF. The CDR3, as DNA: TGCAGCGCCTGGGCAGAGGGTGTATCAATGGGACAGCTCTATGGCTACACCTTC. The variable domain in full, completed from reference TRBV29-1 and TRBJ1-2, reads SAVISQKPSRDICQRGTSLTIQCQVDSQVTMMFWYRQQPGQSLTLIATANQGSEATYESGFVIDKFPISRPNLTFSTLTVSNMSPEDSSIYLCSAWAEGVSMGQLYGYTFGSGTRLTVV.

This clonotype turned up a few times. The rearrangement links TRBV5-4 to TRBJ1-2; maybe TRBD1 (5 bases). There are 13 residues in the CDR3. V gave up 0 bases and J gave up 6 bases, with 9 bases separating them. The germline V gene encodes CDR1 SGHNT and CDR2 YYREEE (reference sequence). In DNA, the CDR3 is TGTGCCAGCAGCTTGGCCGGGGGGGATGGCTACACCTTC. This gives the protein CASSLAGGDGYTF.

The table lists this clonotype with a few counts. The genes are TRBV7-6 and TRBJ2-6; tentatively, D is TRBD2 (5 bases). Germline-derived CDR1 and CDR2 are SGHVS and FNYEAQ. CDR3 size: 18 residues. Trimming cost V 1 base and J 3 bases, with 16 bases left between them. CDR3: CASSLVEGSPLGANVLTF. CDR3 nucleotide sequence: TGTGCCAGCAGCTTAGTTGAGGGATCCCCTCTTGGGGCCAACGTCCTGACTTTC.

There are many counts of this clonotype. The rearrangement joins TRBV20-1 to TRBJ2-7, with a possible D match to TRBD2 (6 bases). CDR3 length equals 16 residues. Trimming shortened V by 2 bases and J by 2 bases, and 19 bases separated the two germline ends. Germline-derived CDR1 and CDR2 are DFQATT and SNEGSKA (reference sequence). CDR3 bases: TGCAGTGCTAGACCCCGGGTTGGCGGGGCTACCTACGAGCAGTACTTC. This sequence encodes CSARPRVGGATYEQYF.

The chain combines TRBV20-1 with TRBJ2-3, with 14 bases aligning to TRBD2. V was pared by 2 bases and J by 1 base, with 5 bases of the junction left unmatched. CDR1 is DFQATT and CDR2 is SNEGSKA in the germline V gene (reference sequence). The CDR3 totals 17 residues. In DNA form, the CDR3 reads TGCAGTGCTAGACCGGGACTAGCGGGAGCTGGCACAGATACGCAGTATTTT. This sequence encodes CSARPGLAGAGTDTQYF.

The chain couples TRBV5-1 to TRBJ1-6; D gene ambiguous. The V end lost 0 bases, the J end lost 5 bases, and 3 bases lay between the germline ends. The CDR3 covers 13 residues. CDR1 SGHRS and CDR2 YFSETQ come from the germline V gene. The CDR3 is CASSLGDNSPLHF. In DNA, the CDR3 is TGCGCCAGCAGCTTGGGTGATAATTCACCCCTCCACTTT.

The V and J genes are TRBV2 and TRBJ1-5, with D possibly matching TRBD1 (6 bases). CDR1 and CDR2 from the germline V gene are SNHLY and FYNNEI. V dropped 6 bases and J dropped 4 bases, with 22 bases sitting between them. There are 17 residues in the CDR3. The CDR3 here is CASRPGQGRYRNQPQHF. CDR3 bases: TGTGCCAGCAGACCGGGACAAGGGAGGTACAGGAATCAGCCCCAGCATTTT.

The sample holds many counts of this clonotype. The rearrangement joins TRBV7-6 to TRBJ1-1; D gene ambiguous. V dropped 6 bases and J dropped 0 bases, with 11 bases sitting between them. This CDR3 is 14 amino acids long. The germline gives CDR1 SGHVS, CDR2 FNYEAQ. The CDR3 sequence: CASSSQLMNTEAFF. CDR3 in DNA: TGTGCCAGCAGTTCACAGCTGATGAACACTGAAGCTTTCTTT.

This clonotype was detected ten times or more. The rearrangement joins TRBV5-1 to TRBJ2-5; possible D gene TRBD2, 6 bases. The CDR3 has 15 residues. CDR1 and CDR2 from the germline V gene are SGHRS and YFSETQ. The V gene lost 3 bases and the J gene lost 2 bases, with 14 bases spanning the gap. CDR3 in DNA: TGCGCCAGCAGCTCACACGGGGCGGGGCAAGAGACCCAGTACTTC. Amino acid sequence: CASSSHGAGQETQYF.

CDR3 loop: CASSLGWAMAGIQYF. Written as DNA, the CDR3 is TGTGCCAGCAGCTTGGGTTGGGCGATGGCGGGCATTCAGTACTTC. The V and J genes are TRBV7-2 and TRBJ2-4; weak D call: TRBD2 (5 bases). The CDR3 has 15 amino acids. Germline V CDR1 and CDR2: SGHTA, FQGNSA. Trimming left V 3 bases short and J 9 bases short, with 18 bases between.

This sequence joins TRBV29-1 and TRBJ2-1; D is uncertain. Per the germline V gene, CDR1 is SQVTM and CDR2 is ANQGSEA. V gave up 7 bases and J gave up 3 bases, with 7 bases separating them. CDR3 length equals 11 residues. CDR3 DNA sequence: TGCAGCGCTGCCGGCTACAATGAGCAGTTCTTC. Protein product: CSAAGYNEQFF.

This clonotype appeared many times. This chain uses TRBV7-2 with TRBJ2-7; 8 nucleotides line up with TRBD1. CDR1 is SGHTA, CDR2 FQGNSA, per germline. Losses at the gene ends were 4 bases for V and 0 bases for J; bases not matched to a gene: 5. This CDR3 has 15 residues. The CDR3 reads CASSSNRGSSYEQYF. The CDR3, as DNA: TGTGCCAGCAGCTCAAACAGGGGGAGCTCCTACGAGCAGTACTTC.

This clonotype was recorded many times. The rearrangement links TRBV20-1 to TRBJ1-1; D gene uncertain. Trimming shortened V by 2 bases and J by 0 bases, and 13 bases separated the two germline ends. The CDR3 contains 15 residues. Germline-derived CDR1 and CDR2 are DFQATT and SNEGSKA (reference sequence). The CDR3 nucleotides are TGCAGTGCTAGAAATTGGGAGGTCCTGAACACTGAAGCTTTCTTT. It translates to CSARNWEVLNTEAFF.

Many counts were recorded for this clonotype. The CDR3 protein is CASRLLAVTGELFF. CDR3 nucleotides: TGTGCCAGCAGACTACTAGCGGTGACCGGGGAGCTGTTTTTT. The chain is built from TRBV2 and TRBJ2-2, with 8 nucleotides matching TRBD2. The ends lost 6 bases at V and 5 bases at J; junction bases unmatched: 5. Germline CDR1 SNHLY, CDR2 FYNNEI. This CDR3 is built from 14 residues.